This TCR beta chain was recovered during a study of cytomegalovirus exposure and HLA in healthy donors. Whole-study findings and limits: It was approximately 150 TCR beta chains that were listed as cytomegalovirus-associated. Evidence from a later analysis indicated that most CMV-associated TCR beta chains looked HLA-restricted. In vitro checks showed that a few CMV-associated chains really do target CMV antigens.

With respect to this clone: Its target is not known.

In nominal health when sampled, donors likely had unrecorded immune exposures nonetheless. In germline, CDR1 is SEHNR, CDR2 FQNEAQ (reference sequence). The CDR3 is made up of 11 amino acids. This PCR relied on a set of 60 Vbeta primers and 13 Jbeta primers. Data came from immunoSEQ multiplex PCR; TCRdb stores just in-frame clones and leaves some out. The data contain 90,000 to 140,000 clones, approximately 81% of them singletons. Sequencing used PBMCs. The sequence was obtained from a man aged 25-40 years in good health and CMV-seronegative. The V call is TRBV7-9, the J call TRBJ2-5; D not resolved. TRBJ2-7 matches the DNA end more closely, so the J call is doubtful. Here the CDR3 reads CASSSLYEQYF. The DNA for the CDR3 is TGTGCCAGCAGCTCCTTGTACGAGCAGTACTTC.